The present T cell receptor beta chain was sequenced within a study of blood T cell repertoires in COVID-19. Overall study context: From T cells, B-cell-depleted T cells, or PBMCs came the material, which was cDNA or gDNA.

The V end lost 1 base, the J end lost 4 bases, and 12 bases lay between the germline ends. This CDR3 has 15 residues. CDR1 is MNHEY and CDR2 is SMNVEV in the germline V gene (reference sequence). The table came from immunoSEQ multiplex PCR; TCRdb's copy has only in-frame clones and leaves some out. Of roughly 220,000 clones detected, just under 85% appear once; the ten largest clones hold approximately 1.3%. Participants came from some 23 US areas, aged about 18 to 89 years. Participants had their cohort set by participant-reported clinical history. The receptor's source is a woman between 35 and 50 years old with acute COVID-19. Sequencing input: PBMCs or T cells enriched from blood (not recorded which). V is TRBV27 and J is TRBJ2-3; TRBD1 might be the D (7 bases). CDR3 nucleotide sequence: TGTGCCAGCAGTTTATGGCAGGGGGGCGCAGATACGCAGTATTTT. Amino acid sequence: CASSLWQGGADTQYF.